These 20 T cell receptor beta chains came from one sample sequenced in a study of shared clonotypes between healthy human individuals. Sequenced by immunoSEQ multiplex PCR; TCRdb stores in-frame clones only, minus some. The table has over 2 million clones, approximately 94% seen once. Selected positively for CCR7 and CD45RO-negative, naive CD8 cells excluded terminally differentiated effector memory CD45RA+ cells. Sequenced input: naive CD8+ T cells sorted from blood. The receptors shown here come from a man between 18 and 29 years old in good health.

This chain uses TRBV4-1 with TRBJ2-3; D perhaps matches TRBD1 (5 bases). The CDR3 loop spans 13 amino acids. Per germline, CDR1 MGHRA and CDR2 YSYEKL. V shed 7 bases and J shed 1 base, with 9 bases lying between them. The CDR3 DNA follows: TGCGCCAGCACTCTGGGGCGCACAGATACGCAGTATTTT. As protein: CASTLGRTDTQYF.

In its sample, this clone was seen a few times. The chain has TRBV6-5 and TRBJ2-7; tentatively, D is TRBD1 (5 bases). This CDR3 has 14 residues. The V and J ends lost 7 bases and 5 bases respectively, with 18 bases between them. Germline V gene data show CDR1 as MNHEY and CDR2 as SVGAGI. CDR3 sequence: CASTPGSPPHEQYF. In nucleotides, the CDR3 is TGTGCCAGCACTCCAGGGTCCCCACCCCACGAGCAGTACTTC.

This sequence joins TRBV18 and TRBJ1-3; the match to TRBD1 covers 8 bases. The V gene end was trimmed by 3 bases and the J gene end by 3 bases; junction bases not matched to a gene: 7. Germline V gene lookup returns CDR1 KGHSH and CDR2 LQKENI. The CDR3 has 16 amino acids. CDR3 in amino acids: CASSPDREVFGNTIYF. In nucleotides, the CDR3 is TGTGCCAGCTCACCGGACAGGGAAGTGTTTGGAAACACCATATATTTT.

This chain connects TRBV28 to TRBJ2-7; D possibly matches TRBD1 or TRBD2 (6 bases each). The CDR3 runs to 15 residues. Deletions cut 2 bases from V and 2 bases from J, with 13 bases between. The germline CDR1 and CDR2 sequences are MDHEN and SYDVKM. The CDR3 spells CASSLVWGAAYEQYF. The CDR3 region has the DNA TGTGCCAGCAGTTTAGTTTGGGGGGCTGCCTACGAGCAGTACTTC.

This chain joins TRBV7-8 and TRBJ1-1; unclear D gene. Trimming took 4 bases from V and 1 from J, leaving 13 bases between them. The CDR3 runs to 15 residues. Germline values: CDR1 SGHVS, CDR2 FQNEAQ. CDR3 nucleotides: TGTGCCAGCAGCTCGTCGTCGGGGTGGAACACTGAAGCTTTCTTT. As protein: CASSSSSGWNTEAFF. The entire variable domain, with the rest obtained from reference TRBV7-8 and TRBJ1-1, is as follows: GAGVSQSPRYKVAKRGQDVALRCDPISGHVSLFWYQQALGQGPEFLTYFQNEAQLDKSGLPSDRFFAERPEGSVSTLKIQRTQQEDSAVYLCASSSSSGWNTEAFFGQGTRLTVV.

The V call is TRBV7-2, the J call TRBJ2-3; tentative D call: TRBD2 (7 bases). Germline-derived CDR1 and CDR2 are SGHTA and FQGNSA. The CDR3 covers 18 residues. The V gene lost 3 bases and the J gene lost 1 base, with 20 bases spanning the gap. CDR3 in DNA: TGTGCCAGCAGCTTCGGAGTCGGGGGGCCTCTGGGCACAGATACGCAGTATTTT. The encoded protein is CASSFGVGGPLGTDTQYF.

The CDR3 sequence: CASSEGEQFF. In nucleotides, the CDR3 is TGTGCCAGCAGTGAAGGTGAGCAGTTCTTC. The V call is TRBV2, the J call TRBJ2-1; no firm D call. This CDR3 has 10 residues. V was trimmed by 1 base and J by 9 bases, leaving 1 base between them. Per germline, CDR1 SNHLY and CDR2 FYNNEI.

The chain joins TRBV6-1 to TRBJ1-1, with a tentative D call TRBD1 (5 bases). CDR3 length: 14 amino acids. CDR1 and CDR2 from the germline V gene are MNHNS and SASEGT. Trimming shortened V by 5 bases and J by 4 bases, and 14 bases separated the two germline ends. The CDR3 nucleotides are TGTGCCAGCAGTCCGCAGGGTAGAGGCACTGAAGCTTTCTTT. Protein sequence: CASSPQGRGTEAFF.

V and J are TRBV27 and TRBJ2-7; D tentatively reads TRBD1 or TRBD2 (5 bases each). This CDR3 is 14 amino acids long. Trimming cost V 7 bases and J 6 bases, with 19 bases left between them. CDR1 is MNHEY, CDR2 SMNVEV, per germline (reference sequence). CDR3 sequence reads: CASTSWPGGSEQYF. The CDR3 DNA follows: TGTGCCAGCACCTCGTGGCCTGGGGGTTCCGAGCAGTACTTC.

V usage is TRBV5-1 and J usage is TRBJ1-6; D not certain. The V gene's germline CDR1 is SGHRS and CDR2 YFSETQ. CDR3 length equals 13 residues. Trimming took off 4 bases at V and 9 bases at J, with 11 bases between the two ends. CDR3 coding DNA: TGCGCCAGCAGCCCGGACTTTGGTTCACCCCTCCACTTT. Encoded protein: CASSPDFGSPLHF.

The chain combines TRBV28 with TRBJ1-5, with a weak D call TRBD1 (5 bases). Per the germline V gene, CDR1 is MDHEN and CDR2 is SYDVKM. The CDR3 is made up of 14 amino acids. V was cut by 10 bases and J by 2 bases, with 15 bases left in between. The CDR3 sequence: CATSQGEGNQPQHF. Here the CDR3 DNA reads TGTGCCACCTCCCAGGGTGAGGGCAATCAGCCCCAGCATTTT.

Points on this clone: The sample has other DNA sequences that encode this CDR3 too. The CDR3 nucleotides are TGTGCCAGCAGTTACTCCGGGGGATCGAATGAAAAACTGTTTTTT. As protein: CASSYSGGSNEKLFF. The chain recombines TRBV6-5 with TRBJ1-4; D possibly corresponds to TRBD1 (5 bases). The germline CDR1 and CDR2 sequences are MNHEY and SVGAGI. The CDR3 is made up of 15 amino acids. Trimming cost V 0 bases and J 5 bases, with 10 bases left between them.

J is TRBJ2-7 and V is TRBV19; D might be TRBD2 (6 bases). The CDR3 extends over 17 amino acids. CDR1 and CDR2 from the germline V gene are LNHDA and SQIVND (reference sequence). Trimming took 10 bases from V and 3 from J, leaving 28 bases between them. The chain's CDR3 is CATLSGEGRGLSYEQYF. CDR3 in DNA: TGTGCCACCCTCTCGGGAGAGGGCCGGGGGTTGAGCTACGAGCAGTACTTC. The whole variable domain, filled in from reference TRBV19 and TRBJ2-7, reads DGGITQSPKYLFRKEGQNVTLSCEQNLNHDAMYWYRQDPGQGLRLIYYSQIVNDFQKGDIAEGYSVSREKKESFPLTVTSAQKNPTAFYLCATLSGEGRGLSYEQYFGPGTRLTVT.

The gene calls are TRBV29-1 and TRBJ2-1; D assignment may be TRBD1 or TRBD2 (6 bases each). Germline V gene data show CDR1 as SQVTM and CDR2 as ANQGSEA. Deletions cut 2 bases from V and 0 bases from J, with 11 bases between. The CDR3 covers 15 residues. In DNA, the CDR3 is TGCAGCGTTGAAACGGGGGCCAGCTCCTACAATGAGCAGTTCTTC. It translates to CSVETGASSYNEQFF.

The rearrangement links TRBV10-2 to TRBJ2-7, with D maybe TRBD2 (5 bases). The V end lost 6 bases, the J end lost 6 bases, and 21 bases lay between the germline ends. The CDR3 is 15 amino acids. Germline V gene data show CDR1 as WSHSY and CDR2 as SAAADI. The CDR3 sequence: CASSVLGDGLPEQYF. The CDR3, as DNA: TGCGCCAGCAGCGTCCTCGGAGACGGACTCCCCGAGCAGTACTTC.

To note about this clone: A read error may explain this, as a much larger clone is one base away. Different DNA sequences within this sample yield the same CDR3. This sequence joins TRBV6-5 and TRBJ1-1, with D unresolved. Trimming pared 2 bases from V and 1 base from J, leaving 5 bases between. Germline CDR1 MNHEY, CDR2 SVGAGI. This CDR3 comprises 13 residues. CDR3 residues: CASSYTENTEAFF. The CDR3 DNA is TGTGCCAGCAGTTACACGGAGAACACTGAAGCTTTCTTT.

The chain recombines TRBV27 with TRBJ2-1; D is uncertain. Trimming took 4 bases from V and 0 from J, leaving 10 bases between them. The CDR3 totals 15 residues. Germline loops: CDR1 MNHEY, CDR2 SMNVEV (reference sequence). This CDR3 reads CASSSDASSYNEQFF. The CDR3 nucleotides read TGTGCCAGCAGTTCGGACGCCAGCTCCTACAATGAGCAGTTCTTC.

V usage is TRBV30 and J usage is TRBJ2-3; 10 bases match TRBD1. This CDR3 has 15 amino acids. CDR1 and CDR2 from the germline V gene are GTSNPN and SVGIG (reference sequence). V shed 1 base, J shed 3 bases, and the junction held 4 bases outside the gene matches. The CDR3 loop is CAWSGTGGRTDTQYF. The DNA of the CDR3 is TGTGCCTGGAGTGGGACAGGGGGGCGGACAGATACGCAGTATTTT.

Only one count was recorded for this clone. V and J are TRBV27 and TRBJ2-7; TRBD1 aligns across 11 bases. This CDR3 comprises 15 residues. Germline V lookup: CDR1 MNHEY, CDR2 SMNVEV (reference sequence). Losses at the gene ends were 7 bases for V and 5 bases for J; bases not matched to a gene: 10. The chain's CDR3 is CASTPTWTGGDEQYF. The CDR3 nucleotides read TGTGCCAGCACGCCCACCTGGACAGGGGGCGACGAGCAGTACTTC.

This clone was seen only once. This rearrangement joins TRBV4-1 to TRBJ2-1; TRBD2 matches 14 bases. The CDR3 contains 18 residues. The V gene end was trimmed by 2 bases and the J gene end by 8 bases; junction bases not matched to a gene: 11. The germline CDR1 and CDR2 sequences are MGHRA and YSYEKL. CDR3 sequence: CASSQLTGTSGGLDEQFF. The CDR3 coding sequence is TGCGCCAGCAGCCAACTCACCGGGACTAGCGGGGGTTTGGATGAGCAGTTCTTC.